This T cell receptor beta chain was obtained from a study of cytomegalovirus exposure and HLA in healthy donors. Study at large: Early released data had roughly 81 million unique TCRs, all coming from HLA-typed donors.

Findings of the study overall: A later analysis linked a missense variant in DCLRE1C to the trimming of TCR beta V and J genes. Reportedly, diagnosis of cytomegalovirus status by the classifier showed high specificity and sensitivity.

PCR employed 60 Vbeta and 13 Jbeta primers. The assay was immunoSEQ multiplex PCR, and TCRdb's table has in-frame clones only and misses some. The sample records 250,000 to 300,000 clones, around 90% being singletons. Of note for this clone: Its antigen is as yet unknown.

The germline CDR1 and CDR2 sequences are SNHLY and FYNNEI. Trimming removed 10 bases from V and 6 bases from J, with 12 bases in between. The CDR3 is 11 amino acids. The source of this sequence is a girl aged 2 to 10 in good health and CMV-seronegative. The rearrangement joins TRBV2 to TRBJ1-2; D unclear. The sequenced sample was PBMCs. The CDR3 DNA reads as TGTGCCATTAATAAGGAGGATGGCTACACCTTC. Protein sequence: CAINKEDGYTF.